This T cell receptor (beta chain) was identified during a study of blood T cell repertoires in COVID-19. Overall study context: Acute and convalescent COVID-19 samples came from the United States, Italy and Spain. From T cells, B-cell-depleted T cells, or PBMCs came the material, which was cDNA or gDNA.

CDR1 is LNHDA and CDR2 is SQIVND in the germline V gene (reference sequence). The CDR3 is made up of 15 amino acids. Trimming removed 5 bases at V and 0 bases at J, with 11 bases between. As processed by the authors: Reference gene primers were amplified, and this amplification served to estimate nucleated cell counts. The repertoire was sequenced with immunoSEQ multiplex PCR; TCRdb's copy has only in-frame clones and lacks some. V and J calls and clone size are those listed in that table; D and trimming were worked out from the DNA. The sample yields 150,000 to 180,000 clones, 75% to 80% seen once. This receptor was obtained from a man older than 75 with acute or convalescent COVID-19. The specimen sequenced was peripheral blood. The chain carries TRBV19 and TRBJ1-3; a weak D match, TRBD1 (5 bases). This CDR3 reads CASSFDSTSGNTIYF. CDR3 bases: TGTGCCAGTAGTTTCGACAGCACCTCTGGAAACACCATATATTTT.